This T cell receptor (beta chain) emerged from a study of CD8+ T cells in alopecia areata. Notes on this clone: Other nucleotide sequences from this sample produce the same CDR3.

The germline V and J ends were trimmed by 2 bases and 3 bases, with 8 bases remaining between them. This CDR3 region has 13 residues. Germline V gene lookup returns CDR1 SGDLS and CDR2 YYNGEE. Treatment indicated: oral pan-JAK inhibitor, 5-10 mg twice daily. Sequencing relied on a cDNA template that was reverse transcribed from extracted RNA. Libraries were prepared by immunoSEQ multiplex PCR; TCRdb keeps only in-frame clonotypes and omits some of them. The sample has about 210,000 clones; 35% to 40% are singletons. Sequencing was performed on CD4+ T cells sorted from blood, taken at roughly week 30, from a patient treated with tofacitinib. The TCR sequence derives from a human donor with alopecia areata. The rearrangement links TRBV9 to TRBJ1-1; D is unresolved. CDR3 sequence: CASSVREDTEAFF. DNA for the CDR3: TGTGCCAGCAGCGTTAGGGAGGACACTGAAGCTTTCTTT.